The clone carrying this T cell receptor (beta chain) was observed at least ten times. The data derive from a study of immune characterization of retroperitoneal liposarcoma. In TCRdb, the PCR reads were re-called with MiXCR into one record per CDR3 protein. The top ten clones hold 6.5% to 9% of a sample with about 19,000 distinct CDR3 sequences, around 40% of them seen once. Trimming took 6 bases from V and 6 from J; bases not matched to a gene: 5. This CDR3 has 14 amino acids. Source material: blood. The TCR originated in a male donor with retroperitoneal liposarcoma. The gene calls are TRBV12-3 or TRBV12-4 and TRBJ2-1, with TRBD2 matching 10 bases. CDR3: CASRLAGRFNEQFF. As DNA, the CDR3 is TGTGCCAGCAGACTAGCGGGGAGATTCAATGAGCAGTTCTTC.